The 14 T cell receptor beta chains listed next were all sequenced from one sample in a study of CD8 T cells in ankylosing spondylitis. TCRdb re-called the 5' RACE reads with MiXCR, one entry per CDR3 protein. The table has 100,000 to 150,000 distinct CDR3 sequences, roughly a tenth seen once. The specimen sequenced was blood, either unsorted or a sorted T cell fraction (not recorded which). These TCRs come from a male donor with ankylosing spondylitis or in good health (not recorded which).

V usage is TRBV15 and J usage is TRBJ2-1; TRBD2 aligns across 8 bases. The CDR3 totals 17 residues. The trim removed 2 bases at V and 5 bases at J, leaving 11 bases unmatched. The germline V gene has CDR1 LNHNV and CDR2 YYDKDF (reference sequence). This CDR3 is CATSRPRGSGIHNEQFF. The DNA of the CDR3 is TGTGCCACCAGCAGACCCCGGGGTAGCGGGATCCACAATGAGCAGTTCTTC. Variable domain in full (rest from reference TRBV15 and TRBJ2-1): DAMVIQNPRYQVTQFGKPVTLSCSQTLNHNVMYWYQQKSSQAPKLLFHYYDKDFNNEADTPDNFQSRRPNTSFCFLDIRSPGLGDTAMYLCATSRPRGSGIHNEQFFGPGTRLTVL.

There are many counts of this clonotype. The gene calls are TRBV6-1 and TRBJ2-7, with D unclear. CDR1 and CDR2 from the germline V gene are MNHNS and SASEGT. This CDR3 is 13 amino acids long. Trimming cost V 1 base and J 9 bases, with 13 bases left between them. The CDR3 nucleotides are TGTGCCAGCAGTGAAGAAGATGGGCAGCGGCAGTACTTC. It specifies CASSEEDGQRQYF.

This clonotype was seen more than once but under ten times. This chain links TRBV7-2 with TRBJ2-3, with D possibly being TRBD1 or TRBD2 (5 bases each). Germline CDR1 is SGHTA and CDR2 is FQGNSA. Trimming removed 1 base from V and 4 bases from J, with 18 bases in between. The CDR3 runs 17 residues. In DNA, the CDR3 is TGTGCCAGCAGCTTAGGCGGTGGGGGTGTTGTCGCAGATACGCAGTATTTT. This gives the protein CASSLGGGGVVADTQYF.

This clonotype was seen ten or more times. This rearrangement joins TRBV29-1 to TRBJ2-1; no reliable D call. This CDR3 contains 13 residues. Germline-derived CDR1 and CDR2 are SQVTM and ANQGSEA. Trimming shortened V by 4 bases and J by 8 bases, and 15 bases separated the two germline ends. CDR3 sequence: CSVVKVRVHEQFF. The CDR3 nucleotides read TGCAGCGTTGTGAAGGTACGGGTCCATGAGCAGTTCTTC.

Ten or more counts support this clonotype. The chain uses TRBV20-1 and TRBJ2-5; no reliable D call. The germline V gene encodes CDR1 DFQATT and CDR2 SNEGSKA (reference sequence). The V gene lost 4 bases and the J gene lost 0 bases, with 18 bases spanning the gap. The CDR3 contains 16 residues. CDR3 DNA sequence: TGCAGTGCTAAACTCTTAAGGGAAGGGTACCAAGAGACCCAGTACTTC. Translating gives CSAKLLREGYQETQYF.

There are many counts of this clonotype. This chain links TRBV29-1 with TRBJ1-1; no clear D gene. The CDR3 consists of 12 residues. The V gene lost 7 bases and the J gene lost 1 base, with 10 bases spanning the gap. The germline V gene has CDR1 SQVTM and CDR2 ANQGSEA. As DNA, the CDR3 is TGCAGCGGGTCGGACGGGAACACTGAAGCTTTCTTT. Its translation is CSGSDGNTEAFF.

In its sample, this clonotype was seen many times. Here the CDR3 reads CATSDRTPNTGELFF. CDR3 DNA: TGTGCCACCAGTGACAGGACCCCGAACACCGGGGAGCTGTTTTTT. The chain links TRBV24-1 to TRBJ2-2; D not certain. The germline gives CDR1 KGHDR, CDR2 SFDVKD. V was cut by 4 bases and J by 0 bases, with 8 bases left in between. CDR3 length: 15 amino acids.

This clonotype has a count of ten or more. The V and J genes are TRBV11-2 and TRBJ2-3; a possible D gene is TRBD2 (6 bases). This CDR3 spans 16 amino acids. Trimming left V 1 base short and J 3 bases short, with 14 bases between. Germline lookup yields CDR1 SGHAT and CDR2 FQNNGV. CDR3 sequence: CASSLVPPGATDTQYF. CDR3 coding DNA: TGTGCCAGCAGCTTAGTTCCCCCGGGAGCGACAGATACGCAGTATTTT. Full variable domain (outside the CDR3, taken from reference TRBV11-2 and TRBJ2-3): EAGVAQSPRYKIIEKRQSVAFWCNPISGHATLYWYQQILGQGPKLLIQFQNNGVVDDSQLPKDRFSAERLKGVDSTLKIQPAKLEDSAVYLCASSLVPPGATDTQYFGPGTRLTVL.

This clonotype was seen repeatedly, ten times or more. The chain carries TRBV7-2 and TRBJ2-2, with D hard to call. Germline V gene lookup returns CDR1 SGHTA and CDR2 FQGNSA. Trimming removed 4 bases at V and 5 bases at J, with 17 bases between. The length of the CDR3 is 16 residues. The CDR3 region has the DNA TGTGCCAGCAGCTCAGCCGGGCTAGTTTTGACCGGGGAGCTGTTTTTT. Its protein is CASSSAGLVLTGELFF.

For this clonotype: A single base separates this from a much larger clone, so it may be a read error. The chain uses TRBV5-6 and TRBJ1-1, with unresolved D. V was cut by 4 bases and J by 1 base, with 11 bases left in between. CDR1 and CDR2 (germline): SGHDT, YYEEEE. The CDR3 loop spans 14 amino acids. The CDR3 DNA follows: TGTGCCAGCAGCAGTGAAAGATGGAACACTGAAGCTTTCTTT. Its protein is CASSSERWNTEAFF.

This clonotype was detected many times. CDR3 residues: CASSGQVGAYNEQFF. The CDR3 coding sequence is TGTGCCAGCAGCGGACAGGTTGGGGCCTACAATGAGCAGTTCTTC. The chain links TRBV7-2 to TRBJ2-1; TRBD1 aligns across 7 bases. The germline gives CDR1 SGHTA, CDR2 FQGNSA. This CDR3 has 15 residues. Trimming removed 5 bases from V and 2 bases from J; junction bases left unmatched: 6.

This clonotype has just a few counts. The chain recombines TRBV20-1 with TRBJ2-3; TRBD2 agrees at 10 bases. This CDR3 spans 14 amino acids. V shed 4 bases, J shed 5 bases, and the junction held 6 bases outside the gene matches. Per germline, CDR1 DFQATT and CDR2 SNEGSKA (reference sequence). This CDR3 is CSANLAGAGDTQYF. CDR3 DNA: TGCAGTGCTAACCTAGCGGGAGCTGGAGATACGCAGTATTTT.

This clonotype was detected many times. CDR3 coding DNA: TGTGCCAGCAGCTTGGCGGGAGCCTCCTACAATGAGCAGTTCTTC. It is translated as CASSLAGASYNEQFF. V gene TRBV7-8 combines with J gene TRBJ2-1; TRBD2 matches at 7 bases. J lost 0 bases, V lost 3 bases, and 2 bases had no gene match. In germline, CDR1 is SGHVS, CDR2 FQNEAQ. There are 15 residues in the CDR3.

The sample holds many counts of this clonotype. The CDR3 loop reads CASSVGQPRTDTQYF. As DNA, the CDR3 is TGTGCCAGCAGCGTAGGACAGCCTCGCACAGATACGCAGTATTTT. The V and J genes are TRBV9 and TRBJ2-3; D might be TRBD1 (5 bases). Germline CDR1 and CDR2: SGDLS and YYNGEE. V was trimmed by 0 bases and J by 1 base, leaving 9 bases between them. The CDR3 loop spans 15 amino acids.